Following are 26 T cell receptor beta chains from one sample sequenced in a study of blood T cells in healthy people across ages. With a J-beta primer mix and a sample-barcoded 5' primer, a second PCR ran 7 to 11 cycles. A single record per CDR3 protein comes from TCRdb applying MiXCR to the 5' RACE reads. Found here are roughly 800,000 distinct CDR3 sequences, about 48% of them singletons; the top ten hold around 41%. Sequencing was performed on blood. Receptors originate from a man at least 80 years old in good health.

This clonotype was found many times. V and J are TRBV3-1 and TRBJ2-7; 12 nucleotides align to TRBD2. V gave up 4 bases and J gave up 3 bases; unmatched junction bases: 4. The CDR3 consists of 15 residues. Germline CDR1 is LGHDT and CDR2 is YNNKEL (reference sequence). The CDR3 here is CASSPGLAGIYEQYF. DNA of the CDR3: TGTGCCAGCAGCCCAGGACTAGCGGGAATCTACGAGCAGTACTTC.

In this sample, this clonotype turned up a few times. The rearrangement uses TRBV28 and TRBJ2-5, with a weak D call TRBD2 (6 bases). The CDR3 runs to 14 residues. Germline V gene data show CDR1 as MDHEN and CDR2 as SYDVKM. Trimming removed 10 bases from V and 1 base from J, with 16 bases in between. CDR3 region: CATSSAGLQETQYF. Here the CDR3 DNA reads TGTGCCACCTCATCAGCGGGCCTCCAAGAGACCCAGTACTTC. The variable domain in full, completed from reference TRBV28 and TRBJ2-5, reads DVKVTQSSRYLVKRTGEKVFLECVQDMDHENMFWYRQDPGLGLRLIYFSYDVKMKEKGDIPEGYSVSREKKERFSLILESASTNQTSMYLCATSSAGLQETQYFGPGTRLLVL.

V is TRBV4-2 and J is TRBJ2-7, with 7 bases identical to TRBD1. CDR1 and CDR2 (germline): LGHNA, YNFKEQ. The V segment lost 1 base and the J segment 5 bases; nucleotides outside the gene matches: 5. This CDR3 is 14 amino acids long. The CDR3 spells CASSQVRGLNEQYF. CDR3 DNA: TGTGCCAGCAGCCAAGTGAGGGGGCTCAACGAGCAGTACTTC.

The V gene is TRBV2, the J gene TRBJ2-7, with D hard to call. Looked up from germline, CDR1 is SNHLY and CDR2 is FYNNEI. This CDR3 has 12 residues. The V gene lost 6 bases and the J gene lost 3 bases, with 9 bases spanning the gap. This chain's CDR3 is CASRLENYEQYF. CDR3 DNA sequence: TGTGCCAGCAGGCTAGAGAACTACGAGCAGTACTTC.

Here the CDR3 reads CASIGTSGDVYEQYF. In nucleotides, the CDR3 is TGTGCCAGCATCGGGACTAGCGGAGATGTTTACGAGCAGTACTTC. This sequence joins TRBV2 and TRBJ2-7; TRBD2 agrees at 11 bases. The CDR3 is 15 amino acids. J was trimmed by 4 bases and V by 7 bases; bases with no gene match: 9. CDR1 is SNHLY and CDR2 is FYNNEI in the germline V gene.

This clonotype was recorded once. This chain joins TRBV28 and TRBJ2-7; perhaps TRBD2 as D (7 bases). There are 18 residues in the CDR3. The germline V gene has CDR1 MDHEN and CDR2 SYDVKM. V was shortened by 3 bases and J by 0 bases, with 21 bases between the two germline ends. The CDR3 spells CASSFPWGGGRGSYEQYF. CDR3 DNA: TGTGCCAGCAGTTTCCCGTGGGGGGGCGGGAGAGGCTCCTACGAGCAGTACTTC.

This chain uses TRBV25-1 with TRBJ2-3, with D possibly being TRBD1 (6 bases). Germline V gene lookup returns CDR1 MGHDK and CDR2 SYGVNS. V was cut by 2 bases and J by 14 bases, with 20 bases left in between. This CDR3 contains 14 residues. CDR3 nucleotides: TGTGCCAGCAGTGAAAGGGGGAGAAGCAGATACGCGTATTTT. Protein sequence: CASSERGRSRYAYF.

The chain has TRBV20-1 and TRBJ2-7; D is undetermined. CDR1 and CDR2 (germline): DFQATT, SNEGSKA (reference sequence). The ends were cut back, 3 bases at V and 1 base at J, with 4 bases in the middle. The CDR3 runs 11 residues. The CDR3 here is CSASLSYEQYF. Here the CDR3 DNA reads TGCAGTGCTAGCTTGTCCTACGAGCAGTACTTC.

This clonotype was picked up one time. The chain carries TRBV7-9 and TRBJ2-7; maybe TRBD1 (6 bases). The length of the CDR3 is 13 residues. The germline gives CDR1 SEHNR, CDR2 FQNEAQ (reference sequence). Trimming shortened V by 4 bases and J by 12 bases, and 19 bases separated the two germline ends. CDR3 DNA: TGTGCCAGCAGCTACTACGGACAGCCTGAATGGTACTTC. It is translated as CASSYYGQPEWYF.

This clonotype has a single count. One junction end does not reproduce the germline sequence, and a read error may be involved. The chain is built from TRBV5-1 and TRBJ2-5; perhaps D is TRBD1 or TRBD2 (6 bases each). The last part of the DNA fits TRBJ2-7 better; the J call may be wrong. This CDR3 spans 14 amino acids. Germline-derived CDR1 and CDR2 are SGHRS and YFSETQ. The CDR3 protein is CASILGTGGLEQYF. The CDR3 bases are TGCGCCAGCATCTTGGGGACTGGGGGGCTCGAGCAGTACTTC.

CDR3 amino acids: CASSYSHSPGGQPQHF. DNA of the CDR3: TGTGCCAGCAGTTACTCGCACAGCCCCGGGGGTCAGCCCCAGCATTTT. This chain connects TRBV6-5 to TRBJ1-5, with a weak D call TRBD1 (5 bases). The V and J ends lost 0 bases and 6 bases respectively, with 15 bases between them. Per the germline V gene, CDR1 is MNHEY and CDR2 is SVGAGI. The CDR3 consists of 16 residues.

J is TRBJ2-4 and V is TRBV10-3; 13 bases fit TRBD2. V lost 7 bases and J lost 13; bases outside the gene matches: 4. Germline-derived CDR1 and CDR2 are ENHRY and SYGVKD. The CDR3 totals 12 residues. The CDR3 DNA is TGTGCCATCACTGGGACTAGCGGGGAGCAGTACTTC. It translates to CAITGTSGEQYF.

The V call is TRBV2, the J call TRBJ2-1, with D tentatively TRBD2 (5 bases). Trimming took off 4 bases at V and 12 bases at J, with 13 bases between the two ends. The CDR3 runs to 12 residues. Germline assignment: CDR1 SNHLY and CDR2 FYNNEI. CDR3 amino acids: CASSVNGNLQFF. As DNA, the CDR3 is TGTGCCAGCAGTGTCAACGGGAACCTGCAGTTCTTC. Full variable domain (remainder filled in from reference TRBV2 and TRBJ2-1): EPEVTQTPSHQVTQMGQEVILRCVPISNHLYFYWYRQILGQKVEFLVSFYNNEISEKSEIFDDQFSVERPDGSNFTLKIRSTKLEDSAMYFCASSVNGNLQFFGPGTRLTVL.

The sample holds a few counts of this clonotype. V and J are TRBV5-1 and TRBJ2-3; D ambiguous. CDR1 and CDR2 from the germline V gene are SGHRS and YFSETQ. The length of the CDR3 is 12 residues. V shed 7 bases and J shed 5 bases, with 11 bases lying between them. CDR3 residues: CASRDLGDTQYF. In nucleotides, the CDR3 is TGCGCCAGCCGCGACTTGGGAGATACGCAGTATTTT.

This clonotype came up a few times. The rearrangement joins TRBV5-6 to TRBJ2-1; 9 bases match TRBD2. V shed 3 bases and J 6 bases; nucleotides not matched to a gene: 10. The germline V gene has CDR1 SGHDT and CDR2 YYEEEE. The CDR3 consists of 16 residues. The chain's CDR3 is CASSSWGLAGANEQFF. As DNA, the CDR3 is TGTGCCAGCAGCTCCTGGGGACTAGCTGGGGCCAATGAGCAGTTCTTC.

The chain employs TRBV29-1 and TRBJ1-5; D perhaps matches TRBD1 (5 bases). In germline, CDR1 is SQVTM, CDR2 ANQGSEA. Trimming shortened V by 6 bases and J by 7 bases, and 10 bases separated the two germline ends. The CDR3 is made up of 11 amino acids. The DNA for the CDR3 is TGCAGCGTGGGCGGGGACCAGCCCCAGCATTTT. This encodes CSVGGDQPQHF.

CDR3 nucleotide sequence: TGCAGTGCTTCCGACCCGGGTGGCGCAGATACGCAGTATTTT. Its protein is CSASDPGGADTQYF. The V gene is TRBV20-1, the J gene TRBJ2-3; D is unclear. V dropped 5 bases and J dropped 4 bases, with 16 bases sitting between them. Germline assignment: CDR1 DFQATT and CDR2 SNEGSKA (reference sequence). The CDR3 is 14 amino acids.

The chain joins TRBV20-1 to TRBJ2-2; D uncertain. There are 15 residues in the CDR3. The V and J ends lost 0 bases and 3 bases respectively, with 11 bases between them. Per germline, CDR1 DFQATT and CDR2 SNEGSKA (reference sequence). DNA of the CDR3: TGCAGTGCTAGAGATGTACGGGCGGACACCGGGGAGCTGTTTTTT. Its protein is CSARDVRADTGELFF.

There are a few counts of this clonotype. The chain is built from TRBV5-1 and TRBJ2-7; no definite D call. The V and J ends lost 2 bases and 2 bases respectively, with 14 bases between them. Germline CDR1 reads SGHRS; CDR2 reads YFSETQ. This CDR3 is built from 15 residues. The DNA for the CDR3 is TGCGCCAGCAGCTTAAGCCGGTTAACAGCCTACGAGCAGTACTTC. Protein product: CASSLSRLTAYEQYF.

V and J are TRBV29-1 and TRBJ1-4; the D gene is possibly TRBD1 (6 bases). V lost 4 bases and J 5 bases, leaving 8 bases between the germline ends. The germline V gene encodes CDR1 SQVTM and CDR2 ANQGSEA. This CDR3 is 12 amino acids long. In nucleotides, the CDR3 is TGCAGCGTTGCAGGGGTGAATGAAAAACTGTTTTTT. As protein: CSVAGVNEKLFF.

The genes are TRBV10-3 and TRBJ2-5, with D tentatively TRBD1 or TRBD2 (6 bases each). The last part of the DNA fits TRBJ2-7 better; the J call may be wrong. CDR1 ENHRY and CDR2 SYGVKD come from the germline V gene. This CDR3 comprises 14 residues. The CDR3 DNA follows: TGTGCCATCAGTGAGTCTACGGGGGCGGGCGAGCAGTACTTC. Its translation: CAISESTGAGEQYF.

The chain carries TRBV6-2 or TRBV6-3 and TRBJ1-5; TRBD1 matches at 8 bases. The CDR3 has 14 amino acids. In germline, CDR1 is MNHEY, CDR2 SVGEGT. The junction had 6 bases not matched to a gene; V was cut back by 5 bases and J by 6 bases. The CDR3 DNA reads as TGTGCCAGCAGTCACAGGGGGGCGAGTCAGCCCCAGCATTTT. It encodes CASSHRGASQPQHF.

This chain uses TRBV5-6 with TRBJ2-3; D perhaps matches TRBD1 (6 bases). Germline assignment: CDR1 SGHDT and CDR2 YYEEEE. This CDR3 is 15 amino acids long. The V gene lost 3 bases and the J gene lost 14 bases, with 25 bases spanning the gap. The CDR3 nucleotides are TGTGCCAGCAGCTCAACAGGGCCTTCGCACAGATACGCGTATTTT. Encoded protein: CASSSTGPSHRYAYF. The full variable domain, completed using reference TRBV5-6 and TRBJ2-3, is DAGVTQSPTHLIKTRGQQVTLRCSPKSGHDTVSWYQQALGQGPQFIFQYYEEEERQRGNFPDRFSGHQFPNYSSELNVNALLLGDSALYLCASSSTGPSHRYAYFGPGTRLTVL.

This clonotype has more than one count but fewer than ten. The chain couples TRBV6-6 to TRBJ2-7; the D gene is possibly TRBD2 (7 bases). The CDR3 loop spans 16 amino acids. CDR1 and CDR2 from the germline V gene are MNHNY and SVGAGI (reference sequence). The V end was cut by 4 bases, the J end by 2 bases, with 18 bases between. In DNA, the CDR3 is TGTGCCAGCAGTTCCCCCGGGGGGCGGGGAACCTACGAGCAGTACTTC. It specifies CASSSPGGRGTYEQYF.

This chain joins TRBV5-1 and TRBJ2-7, with D perhaps given as TRBD1 or TRBD2 (6 bases each). Between the trimmed V and J ends, which lost 5 bases and 5 bases, there was a span of 17 bases. Germline values: CDR1 SGHRS, CDR2 YFSETQ. This CDR3 spans 14 amino acids. The CDR3 nucleotides read TGCGCCAGCAGTTCGGGGGCATTAGTCGACGAGCAGTACTTC. Amino acid sequence: CASSSGALVDEQYF.

The CDR3 loop reads CASNGPQQETQYF. The DNA for the CDR3 is TGTGCCAGCAATGGGCCCCAACAAGAGACCCAGTACTTC. The chain recombines TRBV12-3 or TRBV12-4 with TRBJ2-5; D gene uncertain. The CDR3 runs to 13 residues. Trimming removed 7 bases from V and 2 bases from J, with 11 bases in between.